Detailed here is one TCR beta chain. Original handling: For nucleated cells, counts were estimated from reference gene primer amplification. This table comes from immunoSEQ multiplex PCR, and its TCRdb copy is limited to in-frame clones, with some not included. V and J calls and clone size follow that table, whereas D and trimming were derived from the DNA. The data hold roughly 190,000 clones, with 88% observed a single time. This sample stems from a study of blood T cell repertoires in COVID-19. In the study overall: Samples representing acute and convalescent COVID-19 were sourced from the United States, Italy and Spain. From T cells, B-cell-depleted T cells, or PBMCs came the material, which was cDNA or gDNA.

This CDR3 contains 14 residues. Trimming removed 2 bases at V and 0 bases at J, with 8 bases between. Germline CDR1 is GTSNPN and CDR2 is SVGIG (reference sequence). Sequenced sample: peripheral blood. This TCR came from a middle-aged man with active or convalescent COVID-19. The rearrangement uses TRBV30 and TRBJ1-3, with TRBD1 as a possible D gene (5 bases). The CDR3: CAWSTGFSGNTIYF. The CDR3 DNA sequence: TGTGCCTGGAGTACAGGTTTCTCTGGAAACACCATATATTTT. The entire variable domain, with the rest obtained from reference TRBV30 and TRBJ1-3, is as follows: SQTIHQWPATLVQPVGSPLSLECTVEGTSNPNLYWYRQAAGRGLQLLFYSVGIGQISSEVPQNLSASRPQDRQFILSSKKLLLSDSGFYLCAWSTGFSGNTIYFGEGSWLTVV.